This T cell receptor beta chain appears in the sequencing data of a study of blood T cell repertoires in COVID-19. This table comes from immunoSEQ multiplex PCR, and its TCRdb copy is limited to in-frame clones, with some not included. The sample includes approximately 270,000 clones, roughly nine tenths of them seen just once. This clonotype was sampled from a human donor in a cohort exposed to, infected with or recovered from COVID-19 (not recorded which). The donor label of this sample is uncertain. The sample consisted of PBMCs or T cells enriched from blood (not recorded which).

As DNA, the CDR3 is TGCGCCAGCAGCTACTCCCAGGGTCTCGGGGAGCTGTTTTTT. This codes for CASSYSQGLGELFF. J is TRBJ2-2 and V is TRBV5-1, with D maybe TRBD1 (5 bases). The CDR3 extends over 14 amino acids. V was cut by 3 bases and J by 7 bases, with 13 bases left in between. In germline, CDR1 is SGHRS, CDR2 YFSETQ.